These 3 T cell receptor beta chains share one sample of origin, sequenced in a study of shared clonotypes between healthy human individuals. Some clones are missing from TCRdb's copy, which holds only in-frame ones; the method was immunoSEQ multiplex PCR. The sample records about 1.9 million clones, about 94% being singletons. The naive CD8 fraction comprised CD45RO-negative cells positively selected for CCR7 and excluded terminally differentiated effector memory CD45RA+ cells. The sample taken for sequencing was naive CD8+ T cells from PBMCs. These receptors were obtained from a man aged 18 to 35 in good health. Some clones in this sample may be carry-over from other donors' samples.

The chain carries TRBV19 and TRBJ1-2; D is undetermined. Per germline, CDR1 LNHDA and CDR2 SQIVND (reference sequence). CDR3 size: 14 residues. V lost 2 bases to trimming and J lost 1 base, with 8 bases between them. Here the CDR3 DNA reads TGTGCCAGTAGTATAAGGGATTTTAACTATGGCTACACCTTC. The encoded protein is CASSIRDFNYGYTF. The full variable domain, its missing parts supplied by reference TRBV19 and TRBJ1-2, is DGGITQSPKYLFRKEGQNVTLSCEQNLNHDAMYWYRQDPGQGLRLIYYSQIVNDFQKGDIAEGYSVSREKKESFPLTVTSAQKNPTAFYLCASSIRDFNYGYTFGSGTRLTVV.

This clone was observed once. This rearrangement joins TRBV7-9 to TRBJ1-2, with D uncertain. Trimming pared 4 bases from V and 4 bases from J, leaving 10 bases between. Germline CDR1 is SEHNR and CDR2 is FQNEAQ (reference sequence). The CDR3 covers 13 residues. The CDR3 DNA follows: TGTGCCAGCAGCTCAACCCGAGCCTATGGCTACACCTTC. As protein: CASSSTRAYGYTF.

The chain is built from TRBV28 and TRBJ2-3; 11 nucleotides agree with TRBD1. The germline gives CDR1 MDHEN, CDR2 SYDVKM. Trimming took 8 bases from V and 5 from J; bases not matched to a gene: 12. CDR3 length: 16 residues. For the CDR3, the DNA is TGTGCCAGCCATTACACCGGGACAGGGGGGGGAGATACGCAGTATTTT. It translates to CASHYTGTGGGDTQYF.